The present T cell receptor (beta chain) was sequenced within a study of cytomegalovirus exposure and HLA in healthy donors. Background on the study: Earlier work reported about 110 million unique TCR beta sequences from approximately 180 million T cells. Regarding the study as a whole: Because they were indistinguishable, some V segments, including TRBV6-2 and TRBV6-3, were excluded.

Germline CDR1 SQVTM, CDR2 ANQGSEA. This CDR3 has 15 amino acids. J gave up 7 bases and V 0 bases, and 11 bases lay outside the gene matches. The PCR was carried out with 60 Vbeta primers and 13 Jbeta primers. The protocol was immunoSEQ multiplex PCR, while the TCRdb copy is restricted to in-frame clones and leaves out a portion. The data show tens of thousands of clones, with over 55% seen just once and approximately 21% held by the top ten. Worth noting for this clone: As yet, its antigen is unknown.

The chain uses TRBV29-1 and TRBJ1-1, with TRBD1 matching 7 bases. Material: PBMCs. The clonotype was recovered from a woman in her 50s in good health and CMV-seropositive. The DNA of the CDR3 is TGCAGCGTTGAAGATCTCGGGACAGTATCTAGTGAAGCTTTCTTT. As protein: CSVEDLGTVSSEAFF.